These T cell receptor beta chains were read from a single sample in a study of cytomegalovirus exposure and HLA in healthy donors. Generated by immunoSEQ multiplex PCR, the TCRdb table keeps only in-frame clones and is missing some. The sample consists of some 310,000 clones, over 75% of them appearing once. The sequenced sample consisted of PBMCs. The receptors originated from a man aged 30 to 45 in good health and CMV-seronegative. Each CDR3 is given with its conserved first and last residue. Fields, in order: V gene, D gene, clone size, J gene, CDR3 DNA, CDR3 protein. D genes are given only for firm matches. Expanded clones are given a class, and other clones once, few, many or no size at all.

v_gene: TRBV4-1; d_gene: -; abundance: -; j_gene: TRBJ2-7; CDR3nt: TGCGCCAGCAGCCAAGAACCGGCGGTACTGACCTACGAGCAGTACTTC; CDR3aa: CASSQEPAVLTYEQYF
v_gene: TRBV7-6; d_gene: TRBD2; abundance: -; j_gene: TRBJ2-5; CDR3nt: TGTGCCAGCAGCTTATCTTTTAGCGGGGGGGCTGAGACCCAGTACTTC; CDR3aa: CASSLSFSGGAETQYF
v_gene: TRBV27; d_gene: -; abundance: -; j_gene: TRBJ2-7; CDR3nt: TGTGCCAGCAGTTGGGGGGTCTCCCTATCCTACGAGCAGTACTTC; CDR3aa: CASSWGVSLSYEQYF
v_gene: TRBV19; d_gene: TRBD1; abundance: -; j_gene: TRBJ1-1; CDR3nt: TGTGCCAGTAGTCCACGAAGGACAGGAGAGAACACTGAAGCTTTCTTT; CDR3aa: CASSPRRTGENTEAFF
v_gene: TRBV10-2; d_gene: -; abundance: -; j_gene: TRBJ2-1; CDR3nt: TGCGCCAGCAGTGATCGCGTTAGTGAGCAGTTCTTC; CDR3aa: CASSDRVSEQFF
v_gene: TRBV5-1; d_gene: -; abundance: -; j_gene: TRBJ2-1; CDR3nt: TGCGCCAGCAGCTTGGGCGGACAGAGATACAATGAGCAGTTCTTC; CDR3aa: CASSLGGQRYNEQFF
v_gene: TRBV6-5; d_gene: TRBD1; abundance: -; j_gene: TRBJ1-2; CDR3nt: TGTGCCAGCAAGGGGAGACAGGGCGACTATGGCTACACCTTC; CDR3aa: CASKGRQGDYGYTF
v_gene: TRBV19; d_gene: TRBD1; abundance: -; j_gene: TRBJ2-3; CDR3nt: TGTGCCAGTAGTATCAGACAGGGGTTCACAGATACGCAGTATTTT; CDR3aa: CASSIRQGFTDTQYF
v_gene: TRBV5-8; d_gene: TRBD1; abundance: -; j_gene: TRBJ1-5; CDR3nt: TGTGCCAGCAGGGGAGGACAGGGTGGGCAGCCCCAGCATTTT; CDR3aa: CASRGGQGGQPQHF
v_gene: TRBV6-5; d_gene: TRBD1; abundance: -; j_gene: TRBJ2-3; CDR3nt: TGTGCCAGCAGCTACGGACAGGGTAGAACAGATACGCAGTATTTT; CDR3aa: CASSYGQGRTDTQYF
v_gene: TRBV5-4; d_gene: TRBD1; abundance: -; j_gene: TRBJ1-1; CDR3nt: TGTGCCAGCAGCTCGACAGGGTGGGGCACTGAAGCTTTCTTT; CDR3aa: CASSSTGWGTEAFF
v_gene: TRBV5-4; d_gene: TRBD1; abundance: -; j_gene: TRBJ1-4; CDR3nt: TGTGCCAGCAGCTGGACAGGGGGCGCAGCTAATGAAAAACTGTTTTTT; CDR3aa: CASSWTGGAANEKLFF
v_gene: TRBV6-5; d_gene: -; abundance: -; j_gene: TRBJ1-1; CDR3nt: TGTGCCAGCAGGGAGGGACGCGGCAGTGACGAAGCTTTCTTT; CDR3aa: CASREGRGSDEAFF
v_gene: TRBV5-1; d_gene: TRBD2; abundance: -; j_gene: TRBJ2-1; CDR3nt: TGCGCCAGCAGGCGGGGGGCTAATGAGCAGTTCTTC; CDR3aa: CASRRGANEQFF
v_gene: TRBV5-1; d_gene: TRBD2; abundance: -; j_gene: TRBJ2-7; CDR3nt: TGCGCCAGCAGCCCGGGGAGGGGCACGAGCTCCTACGAGCAGTACTTC; CDR3aa: CASSPGRGTSSYEQYF
v_gene: TRBV5-1; d_gene: TRBD1; abundance: few; j_gene: TRBJ2-5; CDR3nt: TGCGCCAGCAGCCCACCGACAGGGGGAGGTCAAGAGACCCAGTACTTC; CDR3aa: CASSPPTGGGQETQYF
v_gene: TRBV2; d_gene: -; abundance: -; j_gene: TRBJ2-1; CDR3nt: TGTGCCAGCAGTGAAGCGCCCCAGGGGAAGTTCTTC; CDR3aa: CASSEAPQGKFF
v_gene: TRBV4-2; d_gene: TRBD1; abundance: -; j_gene: TRBJ1-4; CDR3nt: TGTGCCAGCAGCCATCGAGGGACAGGGCTGAAGAAACTGTTTTTT; CDR3aa: CASSHRGTGLKKLFF
v_gene: TRBV18; d_gene: -; abundance: few; j_gene: TRBJ1-2; CDR3nt: TGTGCCAGCTCACCGGTTTGGGAGGTCGATGGCTACACCTTC; CDR3aa: CASSPVWEVDGYTF
v_gene: TRBV6-5; d_gene: TRBD1; abundance: -; j_gene: TRBJ2-6; CDR3nt: TGTGCCAGCACTCTGACAGGGACTGGGGCCAACGTCCTGACTTTC; CDR3aa: CASTLTGTGANVLTF
v_gene: TRBV6-1; d_gene: -; abundance: -; j_gene: TRBJ2-4; CDR3nt: TGTGCCAGCAGTGAAGCGCGGGTAGCCAAAAACATTCAGTACTTC; CDR3aa: CASSEARVAKNIQYF
v_gene: TRBV9; d_gene: -; abundance: -; j_gene: TRBJ2-2; CDR3nt: TGTGCCAGCAGCACAAGAGGGAACACCGGGGAGCTGTTTTTT; CDR3aa: CASSTRGNTGELFF
v_gene: TRBV2; d_gene: -; abundance: few; j_gene: TRBJ1-2; CDR3nt: TGTGCCAGCAGTGAACAGGGATCTAACTATGGCTACACCTTC; CDR3aa: CASSEQGSNYGYTF
v_gene: TRBV5-1; d_gene: -; abundance: -; j_gene: TRBJ1-5; CDR3nt: TGCGCCAGCAGCGTTGACGGGGGTAGCAATCAGCCCCAGCATTTT; CDR3aa: CASSVDGGSNQPQHF
v_gene: TRBV6-6; d_gene: TRBD2; abundance: -; j_gene: TRBJ2-7; CDR3nt: TGTGCCAGCAGATCCATCGCTAGCGGCTACTACGAGCAGTACTTC; CDR3aa: CASRSIASGYYEQYF
v_gene: TRBV7-9; d_gene: TRBD1; abundance: -; j_gene: TRBJ1-5; CDR3nt: TGTGCCAGCAGCTTTTCTGGCAGGGGGATTCAGCCCCAGCATTTT; CDR3aa: CASSFSGRGIQPQHF
v_gene: TRBV6-1; d_gene: -; abundance: -; j_gene: TRBJ1-1; CDR3nt: TGTGCCAGCAGGCTTACACAGAACACTGAAGCTTTCTTT; CDR3aa: CASRLTQNTEAFF
v_gene: TRBV4-2; d_gene: TRBD2; abundance: once; j_gene: TRBJ2-3; CDR3nt: TGTGCCAGCAGCCAACCAAGGCGGGGAGGGGCAGATACGCAGTATTTT; CDR3aa: CASSQPRRGGADTQYF
v_gene: TRBV19; d_gene: -; abundance: -; j_gene: TRBJ1-1; CDR3nt: TGTGCCAGTAGTCGCCGGGACTCAACGGGAGCTTTCTTT; CDR3aa: CASSRRDSTGAFF
v_gene: TRBV5-1; d_gene: TRBD1; abundance: -; j_gene: TRBJ2-3; CDR3nt: TGCGCCAGCAGGGGGACAGGGGGCGCGGGAGATACGCAGTATTTT; CDR3aa: CASRGTGGAGDTQYF
v_gene: TRBV11-2; d_gene: -; abundance: once; j_gene: TRBJ2-1; CDR3nt: TGTGCCAGCAGCTTAGTAGAAGCACGTGAGCAGTTCTTC; CDR3aa: CASSLVEAREQFF
v_gene: TRBV2; d_gene: TRBD1; abundance: -; j_gene: TRBJ2-1; CDR3nt: TGTGCCAGCAGTGTTTGGGACAGTCTCCAGAAGAATGAGCAGTTCTTC; CDR3aa: CASSVWDSLQKNEQFF
v_gene: TRBV5-1; d_gene: -; abundance: -; j_gene: TRBJ2-7; CDR3nt: TGCGCCAGCAGCTTAAGGGGTCAGGCACAGTACTTC; CDR3aa: CASSLRGQAQYF
v_gene: TRBV6-5; d_gene: TRBD1; abundance: -; j_gene: TRBJ1-1; CDR3nt: TGTGCCAGCAGTTCGGGACAGGGGAACACTGAAGCTTTCTTT; CDR3aa: CASSSGQGNTEAFF
v_gene: TRBV27; d_gene: -; abundance: -; j_gene: TRBJ2-3; CDR3nt: TGTGCCAGCAGTGGGAGCAAAGTTCTCACAGATACGCAGTATTTT; CDR3aa: CASSGSKVLTDTQYF
v_gene: TRBV30; d_gene: -; abundance: -; j_gene: TRBJ2-5; CDR3nt: TGTGCCTGGAGTTCCGACCTCAAGGGAGGCCGAGAGACCCAGTACTTC; CDR3aa: CAWSSDLKGGRETQYF
v_gene: TRBV5-1; d_gene: -; abundance: -; j_gene: TRBJ1-1; CDR3nt: TGCGCCAGCAGCTTGCCCCCGGGAACGGGGAACACTGAAGCTTTCTTT; CDR3aa: CASSLPPGTGNTEAFF
v_gene: TRBV27; d_gene: TRBD1; abundance: -; j_gene: TRBJ2-7; CDR3nt: TGTGCCAGCAGTCCCGGGACAGGGGGCTACGAGCAGTACTTC; CDR3aa: CASSPGTGGYEQYF
v_gene: TRBV2; d_gene: -; abundance: -; j_gene: TRBJ2-1; CDR3nt: TGTGCCAGCAGTGAAAAAAGGAGCTCCTACAATGAGCAGTTCTTC; CDR3aa: CASSEKRSSYNEQFF
v_gene: TRBV2; d_gene: -; abundance: -; j_gene: TRBJ1-5; CDR3nt: TGTGCCAGCAGTGGTCAGGGGACCGGGGGGCAGCCCCAGCATTTT; CDR3aa: CASSGQGTGGQPQHF
v_gene: TRBV13; d_gene: -; abundance: -; j_gene: TRBJ1-1; CDR3nt: TGTGCCAGCAGCTTAACCTTCCCCGGGAGAAAGAACACTGAAGCTTTCTTT; CDR3aa: CASSLTFPGRKNTEAFF